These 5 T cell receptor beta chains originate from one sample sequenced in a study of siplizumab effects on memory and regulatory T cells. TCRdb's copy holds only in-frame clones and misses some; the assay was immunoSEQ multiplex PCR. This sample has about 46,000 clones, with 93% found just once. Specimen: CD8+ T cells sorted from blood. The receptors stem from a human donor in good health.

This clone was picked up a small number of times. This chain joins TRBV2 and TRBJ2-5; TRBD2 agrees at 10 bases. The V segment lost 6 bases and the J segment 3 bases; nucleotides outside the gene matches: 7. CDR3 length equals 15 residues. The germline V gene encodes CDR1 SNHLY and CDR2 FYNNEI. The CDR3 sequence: CASSGTSAGEETQYF. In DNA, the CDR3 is TGTGCCAGCAGCGGGACTAGCGCGGGGGAAGAGACCCAGTACTTC.

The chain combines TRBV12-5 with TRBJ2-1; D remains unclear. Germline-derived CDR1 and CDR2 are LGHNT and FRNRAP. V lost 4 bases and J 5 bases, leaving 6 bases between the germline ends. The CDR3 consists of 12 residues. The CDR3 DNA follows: TGTGCTAGTGGTTGGTTAAACAATGAGCAGTTCTTC. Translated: CASGWLNNEQFF.

CDR3 sequence (DNA): TGTGCCAGCAGCTCCGGAAATTACAATGAGCAGTTCTTC. Its translation is CASSSGNYNEQFF. V gene TRBV11-3 combines with J gene TRBJ2-1; D is uncertain. V gave up 4 bases and J gave up 4 bases, with 8 bases separating them. Germline CDR1 and CDR2: SGHNT and YENEEA. CDR3 length: 13 residues. Drawing the rest from reference TRBV11-3 and TRBJ2-1, the complete variable domain is EAGVVQSPRYKIIEKKQPVAFWCNPISGHNTLYWYLQNLGQGPELLIRYENEEAVDDSQLPKDRFSAERLKGVDSTLKIQPAELGDSAVYLCASSSGNYNEQFFGPGTRLTVL.

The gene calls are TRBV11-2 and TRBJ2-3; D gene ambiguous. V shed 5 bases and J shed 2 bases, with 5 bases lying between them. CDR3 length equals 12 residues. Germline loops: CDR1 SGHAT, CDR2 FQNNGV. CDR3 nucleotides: TGTGCCAGCAGCGGTCTCACAGATACGCAGTATTTT. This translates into CASSGLTDTQYF.

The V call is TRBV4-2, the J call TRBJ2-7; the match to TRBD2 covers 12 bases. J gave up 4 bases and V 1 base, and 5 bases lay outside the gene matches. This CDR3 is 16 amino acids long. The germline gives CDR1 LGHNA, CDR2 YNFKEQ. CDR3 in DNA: TGTGCCAGCAGCCAAGTGAGGACTAGCGGGACATACGAGCAGTACTTC. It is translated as CASSQVRTSGTYEQYF.